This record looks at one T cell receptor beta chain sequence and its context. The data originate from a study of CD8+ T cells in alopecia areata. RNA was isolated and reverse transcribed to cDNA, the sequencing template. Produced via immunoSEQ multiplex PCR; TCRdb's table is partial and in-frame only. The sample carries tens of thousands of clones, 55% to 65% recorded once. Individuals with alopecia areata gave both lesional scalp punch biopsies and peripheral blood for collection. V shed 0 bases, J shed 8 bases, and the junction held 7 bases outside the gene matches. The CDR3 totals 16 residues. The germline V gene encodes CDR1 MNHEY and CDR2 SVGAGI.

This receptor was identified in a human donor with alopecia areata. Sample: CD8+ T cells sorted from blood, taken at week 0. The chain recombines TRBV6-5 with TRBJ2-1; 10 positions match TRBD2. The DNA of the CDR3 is TGTGCCAGCAGTTACTCAGCGGGAGGGCCTATGGATGAGCAGTTCTTC. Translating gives CASSYSAGGPMDEQFF.